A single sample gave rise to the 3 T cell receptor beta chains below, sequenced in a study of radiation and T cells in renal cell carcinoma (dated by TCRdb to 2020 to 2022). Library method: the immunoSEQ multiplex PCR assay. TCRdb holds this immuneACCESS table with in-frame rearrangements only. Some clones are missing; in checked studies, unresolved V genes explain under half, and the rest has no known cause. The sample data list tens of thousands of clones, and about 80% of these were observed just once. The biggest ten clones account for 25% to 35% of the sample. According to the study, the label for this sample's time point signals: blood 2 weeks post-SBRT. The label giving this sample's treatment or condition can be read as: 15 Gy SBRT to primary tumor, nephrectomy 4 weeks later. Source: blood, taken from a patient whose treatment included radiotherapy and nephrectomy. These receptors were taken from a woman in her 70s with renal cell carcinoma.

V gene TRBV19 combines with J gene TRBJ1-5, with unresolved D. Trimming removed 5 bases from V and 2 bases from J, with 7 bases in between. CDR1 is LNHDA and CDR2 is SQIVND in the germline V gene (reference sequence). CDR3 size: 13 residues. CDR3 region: CASSSIGNQPQHF. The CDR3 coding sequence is TGTGCCAGTAGTTCAATAGGCAATCAGCCCCAGCATTTT.

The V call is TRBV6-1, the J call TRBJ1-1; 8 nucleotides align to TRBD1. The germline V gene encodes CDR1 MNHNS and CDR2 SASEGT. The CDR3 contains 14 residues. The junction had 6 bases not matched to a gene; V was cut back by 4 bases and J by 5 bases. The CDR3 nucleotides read TGTGCCAGCAGTGTAGGACAGGGTTGGACTGAAGCTTTCTTT. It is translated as CASSVGQGWTEAFF.

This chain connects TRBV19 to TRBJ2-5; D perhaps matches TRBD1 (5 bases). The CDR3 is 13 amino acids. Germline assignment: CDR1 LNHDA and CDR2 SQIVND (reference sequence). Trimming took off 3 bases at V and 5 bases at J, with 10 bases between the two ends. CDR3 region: CASSMQGGETQYF. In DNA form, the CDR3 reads TGTGCCAGTAGTATGCAGGGTGGGGAGACCCAGTACTTC.